Listed here are 8 T cell receptor beta chains from one sample, sequenced in a study of neurological immune-mediated disorders. TCRdb itself ran the 5' RACE reads through MiXCR, one entry per CDR3 protein. This sample has tens of thousands of distinct CDR3 sequences; roughly 3.9% occur once, and the top ten carry around 1.3%. The sample comprised PBMCs. The receptors here all came from a man in his thirties or forties with multiple sclerosis.

This clonotype has at least ten counts. The chain couples TRBV9 to TRBJ2-2; possibly TRBD2 for D (6 bases). The V gene lost 2 bases and the J gene lost 5 bases, with 19 bases spanning the gap. This CDR3 region has 17 residues. In germline, CDR1 is SGDLS, CDR2 YYNGEE. The CDR3 nucleotides read TGTGCCAGCAGCGTTTGGGGACTGAATTTTGGGACCGGGGAGCTGTTTTTT. It encodes CASSVWGLNFGTGELFF.

This clonotype was seen ten or more times. The CDR3 loop is CASSREGQPQHF. For the CDR3, the DNA is TGTGCCAGCAGCAGGGAAGGTCAGCCCCAGCATTTT. The J gene is TRBJ1-5, the V gene TRBV6-6; possible D gene TRBD1, 5 bases. Deletions cut 6 bases from V and 6 bases from J, with 9 bases between. Germline loops: CDR1 MNHNY, CDR2 SVGAGI (reference sequence). The CDR3 has 12 amino acids.

The sample holds many counts of this clonotype. V gene TRBV7-2 combines with J gene TRBJ1-5; 7 nucleotides match TRBD1. The germline gives CDR1 SGHTA, CDR2 FQGNSA. V lost 5 bases to trimming and J lost 6 bases; unmatched junction nucleotides: 4. The CDR3 length is 13 residues. This chain's CDR3 is CASSPRQGQPQHF. The DNA of the CDR3 is TGTGCCAGCAGCCCAAGACAGGGTCAGCCCCAGCATTTT.

This clonotype was recorded at least ten times. The chain has TRBV15 and TRBJ2-5, with 9 bases matching TRBD1. The V gene end was trimmed by 8 bases and the J gene end by 4 bases; junction bases not matched to a gene: 2. Germline V gene data show CDR1 as LNHNV and CDR2 as YYDKDF (reference sequence). This CDR3 region has 12 residues. CDR3 in amino acids: CATGTGLETQYF. CDR3 coding DNA: TGTGCCACCGGGACAGGGTTAGAGACCCAGTACTTC.

This clonotype has a count of ten or more. DNA for the CDR3: TGCAGTGCTAAGCGGGGGGGCCTGGGCGGGGAGCTGTTTTTT. Translation: CSAKRGGLGGELFF. The chain is built from TRBV20-1 and TRBJ2-2; 10 bases line up with TRBD2. The V segment lost 4 bases and the J segment 7 bases; nucleotides outside the gene matches: 6. Germline V gene sequence: CDR1 DFQATT, CDR2 SNEGSKA (reference sequence). This CDR3 contains 14 residues.

This clonotype was detected ten times or more. V and J are TRBV4-1 and TRBJ2-7; the D gene is possibly TRBD1 (6 bases). Trimming removed 4 bases at V and 1 base at J, with 8 bases between. CDR3 length: 13 amino acids. Germline values: CDR1 MGHRA, CDR2 YSYEKL. This CDR3 reads CASSPRGSYEQYF. In DNA, the CDR3 is TGCGCCAGCAGCCCGAGGGGGTCCTACGAGCAGTACTTC.

This clonotype has ten or more counts. The gene calls are TRBV27 and TRBJ1-5; the match to TRBD1 covers 8 bases. The germline gives CDR1 MNHEY, CDR2 SMNVEV (reference sequence). The ends lost 9 bases at V and 0 bases at J; junction bases unmatched: 10. The length of the CDR3 is 16 residues. The CDR3 region has the DNA TGTGCCAGGGGGCCCAGGACAGGGAATAGCAATCAGCCCCAGCATTTT. This sequence encodes CARGPRTGNSNQPQHF.

By sample share, this clonotype is medium-sized. The gene calls are TRBV6-2 or TRBV6-3 and TRBJ2-6; no clear D gene. This CDR3 comprises 14 residues. Germline lookup yields CDR1 MNHEY and CDR2 SVGEGT. V lost 7 bases and J 0 bases, leaving 7 bases between the germline ends. The CDR3 bases are TGTGCCAGCATGTTTTACTCTGGGGCCAACGTCCTGACTTTC. This sequence encodes CASMFYSGANVLTF.